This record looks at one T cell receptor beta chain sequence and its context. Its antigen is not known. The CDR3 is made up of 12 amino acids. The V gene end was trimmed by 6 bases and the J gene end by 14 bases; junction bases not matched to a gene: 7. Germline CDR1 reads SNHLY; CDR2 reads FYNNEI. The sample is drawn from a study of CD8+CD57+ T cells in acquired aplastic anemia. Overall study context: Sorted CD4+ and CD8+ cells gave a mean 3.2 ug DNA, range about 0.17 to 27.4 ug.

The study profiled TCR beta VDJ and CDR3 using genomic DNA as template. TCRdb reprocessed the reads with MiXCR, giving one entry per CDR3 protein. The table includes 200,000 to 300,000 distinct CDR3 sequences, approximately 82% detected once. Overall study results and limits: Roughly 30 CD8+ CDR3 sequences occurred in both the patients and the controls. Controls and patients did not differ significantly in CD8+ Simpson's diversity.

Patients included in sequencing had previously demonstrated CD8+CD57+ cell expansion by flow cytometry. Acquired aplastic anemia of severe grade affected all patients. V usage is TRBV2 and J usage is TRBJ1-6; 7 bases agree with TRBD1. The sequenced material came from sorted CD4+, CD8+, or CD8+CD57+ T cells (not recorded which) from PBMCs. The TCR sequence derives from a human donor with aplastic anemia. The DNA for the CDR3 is TGTGCCAGCAGCGAGAGCAGGGGGACCCTCCACTTT. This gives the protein CASSESRGTLHF.